A selection of T cell receptor beta chains follows, all from one sample in a study of T cell responses to AZD1222 COVID-19 vaccine. Repertoires were generated with immunoSEQ multiplex PCR, while TCRdb's copy carries only in-frame clones and drops some. The sample gives about 60,000 clones, 75% to 90% of which show up once; roughly 7.2% is in the top ten. The material sequenced was peripheral blood, taken 28 days after the second AZD1222 dose. These receptors were collected from an adult who received the AZD1222 COVID-19 vaccine. Each CDR3 is given with its conserved first and last residue. The D gene is left open where the match is weak. A row's size may be missing; if present it is once, few, many or a size class.

TRBV5-4	TRBJ1-2	.	.	TGTGCCAGCAGCTTGGCGGCAGGAATGTATGGCTACACCTTC	CASSLAAGMYGYTF
TRBV7-2	TRBJ1-1	TRBD1	once	TGTGCCAGCAGCTTTTTCAGGGGGCGGCACACTGAAGCTTTCTTT	CASSFFRGRHTEAFF
TRBV29-1	TRBJ2-2	.	.	TGCAGCGTTGACGGAGACGCCGGGGAGCTGTTTTTT	CSVDGDAGELFF
TRBV5-1	TRBJ2-2	.	.	TGCGCCAGCAGCCCGGACGGGGTCAACACCGGGGAGCTGTTTTTT	CASSPDGVNTGELFF
TRBV28	TRBJ2-3	.	.	TGTGCCAGCACCACACGAGGTGGCCGGTCCACAGATACGCAGTATTTT	CASTTRGGRSTDTQYF
TRBV24-1	TRBJ2-5	.	.	TGTGCCACCAGTGATTTTAGGACGCAAGAGACCCAGTACTTC	CATSDFRTQETQYF
TRBV7-9	TRBJ1-3	.	.	TGTGCCAGCAGCCCCCGACAGTTCTCTGGAAACACCATATATTTT	CASSPRQFSGNTIYF
TRBV9	TRBJ1-6	TRBD1	.	TGTGCCAGCGCCGGGACAGGGAATTCACCCCTCCACTTT	CASAGTGNSPLHF
TRBV5-4	TRBJ1-2	TRBD1	.	TGTGCCAGCAGCCCAGAACAGGGGGCAGACGGCTACACCTTC	CASSPEQGADGYTF
TRBV27	TRBJ2-2	TRBD1	.	TGTGCCAGCAGTTCCCCAGTTAGACAGGGGGCCGGGGAGCTGTTTTTT	CASSSPVRQGAGELFF
TRBV18	TRBJ1-6	.	.	TGTGCCACTAAAGTGCAGAATTCACCCCTCCACTTT	CATKVQNSPLHF
TRBV14	TRBJ1-2	TRBD1	few	TGTGCCAGCAGCCAAGGGGTCACCGGGACAGCCCGAAGAGGGGGCTACACCTTC	CASSQGVTGTARRGGYTF
TRBV5-1	TRBJ2-3	TRBD2	.	TGCGCCAGCAGCTTACAGGGGCGGGAGGGCCAAGATACGCAGTATTTT	CASSLQGREGQDTQYF
TRBV6-6	TRBJ1-1	.	.	TGTGCCAGCAGTCCACAGGGCCACACTGAAGCTTTCTTT	CASSPQGHTEAFF
TRBV2	TRBJ1-5	.	once	TGTGCCAGCAGATTCGGACCCGCAGCGGGGCCCCAGCATTTT	CASRFGPAAGPQHF
TRBV29-1	TRBJ2-3	.	.	TGCAGCGAATTGGGGGCGGGGGAGATCTCTAGCACAGATACGCAGTATTTT	CSELGAGEISSTDTQYF
TRBV5-1	TRBJ1-2	.	.	TGCGCCAGCAGCTTGGTGGGGGAAGGGGATGGCTACACCTTC	CASSLVGEGDGYTF
TRBV6-1	TRBJ2-3	TRBD2	.	TGTGCCAGCAGTGAAGCTAGCGGGGGTACATATAGCACAGATACGCAGTATTTT	CASSEASGGTYSTDTQYF
TRBV13	TRBJ1-3	.	.	TGTGCCAGCAGCTTGTCCGGGGCTGGAAACACCATATATTTT	CASSLSGAGNTIYF
TRBV4-2	TRBJ2-7	.	few	TGTGCCTGGAGGTTAAGCGGACAGTACTTC	CAWRLSGQYF
TRBV6-5	TRBJ2-1	.	.	TGTGCCAGCAGGGAGGTTAGTCCCGGTTATGAGCAGTTCTTC	CASREVSPGYEQFF
TRBV5-4	TRBJ1-4	.	.	TGTGCCAGCAGCTTGGGACAGCAGGGGGAAAAACTGTTTTTT	CASSLGQQGEKLFF
TRBV19	TRBJ2-3	.	once	TGTGCCAGTAGTATGAAACTAGGAAGCAATACGCAGTATTTT	CASSMKLGSNTQYF
TRBV27	TRBJ2-7	.	few	TGTGCCAGCGGTAGGGGGTTCGAGCAGTACTTC	CASGRGFEQYF
TRBV18	TRBJ2-1	TRBD1	.	TGTGCCAGCTCACGGACAGGGGCGGTCAATGAGCAGTTCTTC	CASSRTGAVNEQFF
TRBV6-1	TRBJ1-1	TRBD1	.	TGTGCCAGCAGTGAAACGGCAGGGGGAAAAGCTTTCTTT	CASSETAGGKAFF
TRBV7-2	TRBJ2-1	.	few	TGTGCCAGCGCCCGCTACAATGAGCAGTTCTTC	CASARYNEQFF
TRBV5-8	TRBJ2-2	TRBD1	.	TGTGCCAGCAGTAAAGGACAGGGTCACACCGGGGAGCTGTTTTTT	CASSKGQGHTGELFF
TRBV9	TRBJ2-1	.	once	TGTGCCAGCAGCAAACTAGGAAGGTACAATGAGCAGTTCTTC	CASSKLGRYNEQFF
TRBV5-1	TRBJ2-1	.	.	TGCGCCAGCAGCTTCCCGACAGCGGAGAGCTCCTACAATGAGCAGTTCTTC	CASSFPTAESSYNEQFF